This is a list of T cell receptor beta chains from one sample in a study of T cell responses to AZD1222 COVID-19 vaccine. Sequencing used immunoSEQ multiplex PCR; TCRdb keeps in-frame clones, though not all of them. The sample shows approximately 170,000 clones, around 88% of them seen only once. The source material was peripheral blood, sampled 28 days after the second AZD1222 dose. Receptor source: an adult who received the AZD1222 COVID-19 vaccine. Both conserved end residues are part of each CDR3. The D gene is left open where the match is weak. For some rows the clone size is stated as once, few or many, or as a class when expanded; others skip it.

size	J	D	V	CDR3	DNA
.	TRBJ2-2	TRBD1	TRBV19	CASQGGTYTGELFF	TGTGCCAGTCAAGGGGGCACATACACCGGGGAGCTGTTTTTT
once	TRBJ2-7	.	TRBV3-1/TRBV3-2	CASSQEKYGSYEQYF	TGTGCCAGCAGCCAAGAAAAGTACGGCTCCTACGAGCAGTACTTC
.	TRBJ1-5	TRBD1	TRBV28	CASSDRVPREVAQHF	TGTGCCAGCAGTGACAGGGTCCCCAGGGAAGTCGCCCAGCATTTT
.	TRBJ1-5	.	TRBV19	CASKEGNDQPQHF	TGTGCCAGTAAGGAGGGGAACGATCAGCCCCAGCATTTT
.	TRBJ2-5	TRBD1	TRBV2	CASSEWDSQETQYF	TGTGCCAGCAGTGAATGGGACAGCCAAGAGACCCAGTACTTC
.	TRBJ1-2	TRBD1	TRBV27	CASSSGQGAMAGYTF	TGTGCCAGCAGTTCGGGACAGGGGGCCATGGCGGGCTACACCTTC
.	TRBJ1-5	.	TRBV18	CASSPGLEGQPQHF	TGTGCCAGCTCACCAGGGTTAGAGGGTCAGCCCCAGCATTTT
.	TRBJ1-3	TRBD1	TRBV9	CASSDRDSFAPGNTIYF	TGTGCCAGCAGCGACCGGGACAGTTTCGCCCCTGGAAACACCATATATTTT
.	TRBJ2-3	.	TRBV6-2/TRBV6-3	CASSGMIGRGTDTQYF	TGTGCCAGCAGTGGGATGATCGGACGGGGCACAGATACGCAGTATTTT
.	TRBJ2-2	TRBD2	TRBV6-2/TRBV6-3	CASSTPLGLAGDNTGELFF	TGTGCCAGCAGTACCCCCCTGGGGCTAGCGGGGGACAACACCGGGGAGCTGTTTTTT
.	TRBJ2-4	TRBD1	TRBV12-5	CASGLASKVRGQGNIQYF	TGTGCTAGTGGTTTGGCTTCCAAGGTGCGGGGACAGGGTAACATTCAGTACTTC
.	TRBJ1-2	TRBD1	TRBV2	CASSEGTGYGYTF	TGTGCCAGCAGTGAAGGGACAGGATATGGCTACACCTTC
.	TRBJ1-3	.	TRBV2	CASRDSGNTIYF	TGTGCCAGCAGAGACTCTGGAAACACCATATATTTT
.	TRBJ1-3	.	TRBV2	CASSENGDGSGTIYF	TGTGCCAGCAGTGAAAACGGAGATGGGTCAGGCACCATATATTTT
.	TRBJ2-7	.	TRBV28	CASTRGGGVEQYF	TGTGCCAGCACAAGAGGGGGAGGGGTTGAGCAGTACTTC
few	TRBJ2-7	.	TRBV27	CASRSERRGHYEQYF	TGTGCCAGCAGATCCGAACGGAGGGGGCACTACGAGCAGTACTTC
.	TRBJ1-3	.	TRBV16	CASSRGGRVENLAGNTIYF	TGTGCCAGCAGCCGTGGAGGCAGGGTGGAGAACTTGGCTGGAAACACCATATATTTT
.	TRBJ1-2	.	TRBV3-1/TRBV3-2	CASSLRARNYGYTF	.
.	TRBJ2-2	.	TRBV11-2	CASSLRTPSGVGNTGELFF	TGTGCCAGCAGCTTAAGGACACCTTCGGGGGTGGGGAACACCGGGGAGCTGTTTTTT
.	TRBJ1-6	TRBD1	TRBV6-5	CASRAGQYNSPLHF	TGTGCCAGCAGGGCGGGACAGTATAATTCACCCCTCCACTTT
.	TRBJ1-2	.	TRBV29-1	CSAGGPGYTF	TGCAGCGCCGGGGGTCCAGGCTACACCTTC
.	TRBJ2-3	.	TRBV6-4	CASSERGSTDTQYF	TGTGCCAGCAGCGAGCGCGGTAGCACAGATACGCAGTATTTT
.	TRBJ1-1	.	TRBV5-1	CASSPARQGVNTEAFF	TGCGCCAGCAGCCCCGCCAGGCAGGGAGTGAACACTGAAGCTTTCTTT
.	TRBJ1-5	.	TRBV27	CASSQPGVGQPQHF	TGTGCCAGCAGTCAACCAGGGGTGGGTCAGCCCCAGCATTTT
.	TRBJ1-5	.	TRBV19	CASTAALDPQPQHF	TGTGCCAGTACCGCGGCCCTTGACCCTCAGCCCCAGCATTTT
few	TRBJ1-3	.	TRBV6-2/TRBV6-3	CASSYSAGSWNDPGNTIYF	TGTGCCAGCAGTTACTCAGCCGGCAGCTGGAATGATCCTGGAAACACCATATATTTT
few	TRBJ2-3	TRBD1	TRBV4-1	CASSHPPDRSTDTQYF	TGCGCCAGCAGCCATCCCCCGGACAGGAGCACAGATACGCAGTATTTT
.	TRBJ1-5	.	TRBV28	CASSLLGEGSNQPQHF	TGTGCCAGCAGTTTGTTGGGGGAAGGTAGCAATCAGCCCCAGCATTTT
once	TRBJ1-3	.	TRBV6-5	CATLKQGPSGNTIYF	TGTGCCACCCTGAAACAGGGCCCCTCTGGAAACACCATATATTTT
.	TRBJ1-1	.	TRBV20-1	CSARRDTEAFF	TGCAGTGCAAGACGGGACACCGAAGCTTTCTTT
few	TRBJ1-2	.	TRBV15	CATSRGRVATNYGYTF	TGTGCCACCAGCAGAGGGCGGGTCGCCACTAACTATGGCTACACCTTC
.	TRBJ1-4	TRBD1	TRBV7-6	CASSLGTGSNEKLFF	TGTGCCAGCAGCCTCGGGACAGGGTCTAATGAAAAACTGTTTTTT
.	TRBJ1-1	.	TRBV5-4	CASSLAMGLTEAFF	TGTGCCAGCAGCTTGGCCATGGGGTTGACTGAAGCTTTCTTT
.	TRBJ2-7	.	TRBV3-1/TRBV3-2	CASSQSFRAGEQYF	TGTGCCAGCAGCCAAAGCTTTCGGGCGGGCGAGCAGTACTTC
.	TRBJ2-2	.	TRBV7-6	CASSLSTARELFF	TGTGCCAGCAGCTTAAGTACGGCCAGGGAGCTGTTTTTT
.	TRBJ1-1	.	TRBV5-6	CASSPRWTGNTEAFF	TGTGCCAGCAGCCCTAGATGGACTGGGAACACTGAAGCTTTCTTT
.	TRBJ2-1	.	TRBV16	CASSQGTSLYNEQFF	TGTGCCAGCAGCCAAGGGACGTCCCTCTACAATGAGCAGTTCTTC
.	TRBJ1-1	.	TRBV6-5	CATKKGENTEAFF	TGTGCCACCAAAAAGGGTGAAAACACTGAAGCTTTCTTT
.	TRBJ2-3	.	TRBV6-2/TRBV6-3	CASSYFGRGADTQYF	TGTGCCAGCAGTTATTTCGGCCGTGGGGCAGATACGCAGTATTTT
.	TRBJ1-6	.	TRBV19	CASSNGAYNSPLHF	TGTGCCAGTAGTAATGGGGCCTATAATTCACCCCTCCACTTT
.	TRBJ2-1	.	TRBV14	CASSQRLSYNEQFF	TGTGCCAGCAGCCAAAGGCTCTCCTACAATGAGCAGTTCTTC
.	TRBJ2-4	TRBD2	TRBV3-1/TRBV3-2	CASSQDEVAGGRLAKNIQYF	TGTGCCAGCAGCCAAGATGAGGTAGCGGGGGGCCGATTAGCCAAAAACATTCAGTACTTC
.	TRBJ1-1	TRBD1	TRBV6-5	CASSRQGENTEAFF	TGTGCCAGCAGTAGACAGGGAGAGAACACTGAAGCTTTCTTT
.	TRBJ1-2	.	TRBV18	CASSPLTVNYGYTF	TGTGCCAGCTCACCACTGACAGTAAACTATGGCTACACCTTC
.	TRBJ1-4	.	TRBV29-1	CSVFLENEKLFF	TGCAGCGTTTTCTTAGAGAATGAAAAACTGTTTTTT
.	TRBJ1-3	.	TRBV5-1	CASSLVGFSGNTIYF	TGCGCCAGCAGCTTGGTAGGCTTCTCTGGAAACACCATATATTTT
.	TRBJ2-1	TRBD2	TRBV2	CASTEWTRPFF	TGTGCCAGCACGGAGTGGACTAGACCGTTCTTC
.	TRBJ2-2	.	TRBV18	CASSPRDLTGELFF	TGTGCCAGCTCACCACGGGACCTCACCGGGGAGCTGTTTTTT
.	TRBJ2-1	.	TRBV19	CASSMETGLSSYNEQFF	TGTGCCAGTAGTATGGAAACGGGACTCAGCTCCTACAATGAGCAGTTCTTC
.	TRBJ2-1	TRBD2	TRBV7-2	CASSLGTSGGAHPYNEQFF	TGTGCCAGCAGCTTAGGGACTAGCGGGGGGGCCCACCCCTACAATGAGCAGTTCTTC
.	TRBJ1-5	.	TRBV28	CALTAGGSGNQPQHF	TGTGCCCTAACGGCGGGGGGAAGTGGCAATCAGCCCCAGCATTTT
.	TRBJ2-5	.	TRBV9	CASSVSPIEVETQYF	TGTGCCAGCAGCGTAAGCCCCATCGAGGTAGAGACCCAGTACTTC
.	TRBJ1-3	TRBD1	TRBV6-9	CASSYPWGQEPTNPYF	TGTGCCAGCAGTTATCCTTGGGGACAGGAGCCGACGAACCCTTATTTT